One sample yielded the 24 T cell receptor beta chains listed below, sequenced in a study of OX40 agonist ivuxolimab in advanced cancers. Assay: immunoSEQ multiplex PCR; the TCRdb copy retains only in-frame clones and omits some. Seen here are 65,000 to 75,000 clones, about 90% observed once, and the top ten hold 4%. The starting material was CD4+ or CD8+ T cells sorted from blood, obtained in a trial of the OX40 agonist ivuxolimab. Receptors were obtained from an adult with an advanced solid tumor such as melanoma, head and neck, liver or kidney cancer.

V and J are TRBV7-2 and TRBJ2-7; the match to TRBD2 covers 10 bases. This CDR3 has 15 amino acids. V dropped 4 bases and J dropped 2; count of bases not matched to a gene: 5. Germline loops: CDR1 SGHTA, CDR2 FQGNSA. The CDR3 nucleotides are TGTGCCAGCAGCTCGACTAGCGGGTTGGCCTACGAGCAGTACTTC. Translation: CASSSTSGLAYEQYF. Using reference TRBV7-2 and TRBJ2-7 for the parts outside the CDR3, the full variable domain is GAGVSQSPSNKVTEKGKDVELRCDPISGHTALYWYRQSLGQGLEFLIYFQGNSAPDKSGLPSDRFSAERTGGSVSTLTIQRTQQEDSAVYLCASSSTSGLAYEQYFGPGTRLTVT.

The genes are TRBV6-5 and TRBJ1-5; 9 nucleotides line up with TRBD1. The CDR3 totals 14 residues. CDR1 is MNHEY and CDR2 is SVGAGI in the germline V gene. V shed 6 bases, J shed 7 bases, and the junction held 7 bases outside the gene matches. DNA for the CDR3: TGTGCCAGCAGGCGGGGACAGGGTCAACAGCCCCAGCATTTT. The encoded protein is CASRRGQGQQPQHF.

The chain uses TRBV6-5 and TRBJ1-2; TRBD1 matches at 8 bases. This CDR3 region has 13 residues. Losses at the gene ends were 6 bases for V and 8 bases for J; bases not matched to a gene: 8. Germline CDR1 is MNHEY and CDR2 is SVGAGI. The CDR3: CASRRQGSWGYTF. CDR3 DNA sequence: TGTGCCAGCAGACGACAGGGGTCCTGGGGCTACACCTTC.

The V gene is TRBV6-6, the J gene TRBJ2-1, with 7 bases that match TRBD1. This CDR3 comprises 13 residues. CDR1 is MNHNY, CDR2 SVGAGI, per germline (reference sequence). Trimming removed 6 bases from V and 5 bases from J; junction bases left unmatched: 4. CDR3 sequence: CASRGTANNEQFF. The CDR3 coding sequence is TGTGCCAGCAGGGGGACAGCGAACAATGAGCAGTTCTTC.

The genes are TRBV6-6 and TRBJ2-7; TRBD2 matches 9 bases. CDR1 and CDR2 (germline): MNHNY, SVGAGI (reference sequence). The CDR3 length is 14 residues. V trimming: 5 bases; J trimming: 3 bases; junction bases outside the gene matches: 5. The CDR3 sequence is CASSLGTSFYEQYF. CDR3 DNA sequence: TGTGCCAGCAGTCTGGGGACTAGCTTCTACGAGCAGTACTTC.

CDR3 coding DNA: TGCGCCAGCAGCTTAGGCGAGAACACTGAAGCTTTCTTT. It is translated as CASSLGENTEAFF. V gene TRBV5-1 combines with J gene TRBJ1-1; D is uncertain. The CDR3 extends over 13 amino acids. Per germline, CDR1 SGHRS and CDR2 YFSETQ. V was shortened by 2 bases and J by 1 base, with 6 bases between the two germline ends.

The V gene is TRBV10-3, the J gene TRBJ2-5; no reliable D call. The J call may be mistaken, given a closer DNA end match to TRBJ2-7. Germline V lookup: CDR1 ENHRY, CDR2 SYGVKD. The CDR3 consists of 11 residues. CDR3 bases: TGTGCCATCTCGAATTTGGGCGAGCAGTACTTC. This encodes CAISNLGEQYF.

This CDR3 is CASSETGGYQPQHF. The CDR3 region has the DNA TGTGCCAGCAGCGAGACAGGGGGCTATCAGCCCCAGCATTTT. This chain links TRBV5-5 with TRBJ1-5; 10 bases match TRBD1. This CDR3 contains 14 residues. Germline V gene sequence: CDR1 SGHKS, CDR2 YYEKEE (reference sequence). Trimming at V came to 4 bases and at J to 5 bases, leaving 3 bases not matched to a gene.

This clone was picked up one time. The CDR3 region has the DNA TGTGCCAGCAGTGAGCCCACGGGACGGAGCAATCAGCCCCAGCATTTT. It yields the protein CASSEPTGRSNQPQHF. This rearrangement joins TRBV25-1 to TRBJ1-5, with a tentative D call TRBD1 (5 bases). Trimming took off 3 bases at V and 1 base at J, with 13 bases between the two ends. The CDR3 is 16 residues long. Germline-derived CDR1 and CDR2 are MGHDK and SYGVNS.

The gene calls are TRBV18 and TRBJ2-7, with D perhaps matching TRBD1 (6 bases). There are 13 residues in the CDR3. Per the germline V gene, CDR1 is KGHSH and CDR2 is LQKENI. V was trimmed by 3 bases and J by 7 bases, leaving 13 bases between them. CDR3 amino acids: CASSPGASGEQYF. In DNA, the CDR3 is TGTGCCAGCTCACCGGGGGCCTCGGGGGAGCAGTACTTC.

The V and J genes are TRBV13 and TRBJ2-1; 11 nucleotides line up with TRBD2. CDR3 length equals 16 residues. V gave up 2 bases and J gave up 5 bases; unmatched junction bases: 5. Germline V CDR1 and CDR2: PRHDT, FYEKMQ (reference sequence). The CDR3: CASSLSLLAGDNEQFF. The CDR3 nucleotides are TGTGCCAGCAGCTTATCCCTACTAGCGGGAGACAATGAGCAGTTCTTC.

This clone occurred once. J is TRBJ1-6 and V is TRBV15; 8 bases agree with TRBD1. Germline V CDR1 and CDR2: LNHNV, YYDKDF (reference sequence). Trimming at V came to 2 bases and at J to 7 bases, leaving 4 bases not matched to a gene. This CDR3 spans 15 amino acids. In DNA, the CDR3 is TGTGCCACCAGCAGACCCGGACAGGGCAATTCACCCCTCCACTTT. This encodes CATSRPGQGNSPLHF.

V gene TRBV19 combines with J gene TRBJ2-7; 7 bases are a match to TRBD1. V shed 5 bases, J shed 2 bases, and the junction held 9 bases outside the gene matches. The CDR3 sequence is 15 residues long. Germline CDR1 and CDR2: LNHDA and SQIVND (reference sequence). The CDR3: CASSPRQGNAYEQYF. As DNA, the CDR3 is TGTGCCAGTAGTCCGCGACAGGGAAATGCCTACGAGCAGTACTTC.

V is TRBV5-1 and J is TRBJ2-1, with unresolved D. The V gene's germline CDR1 is SGHRS and CDR2 YFSETQ. V was shortened by 0 bases and J by 2 bases, with 6 bases between the two germline ends. The CDR3 is made up of 14 amino acids. The CDR3 DNA follows: TGCGCCAGCAGCTTGGTGTCGGCCTACAATGAGCAGTTCTTC. This codes for CASSLVSAYNEQFF.

This clone was detected once. The J gene is TRBJ1-1, the V gene TRBV19; 9 bases line up with TRBD1. The CDR3 is 15 amino acids. V lost 5 bases, J lost 5 bases, and 9 bases stayed unmatched. CDR1 is LNHDA, CDR2 SQIVND, per germline (reference sequence). DNA for the CDR3: TGTGCCAGTAGTGTTCCACAGGGGGCTCGGACTGAAGCTTTCTTT. Its translation: CASSVPQGARTEAFF.

The chain combines TRBV19 with TRBJ1-5; tentative D call: TRBD1 (5 bases). There are 15 residues in the CDR3. Germline loops: CDR1 LNHDA, CDR2 SQIVND (reference sequence). Trimming removed 4 bases at V and 9 bases at J, with 19 bases between. CDR3: CASSSSPGTMAPQHF. The CDR3 DNA sequence: TGTGCCAGTAGTAGTAGTCCCGGGACCATGGCGCCCCAGCATTTT.

This clone was counted a single time. The chain carries TRBV1 and TRBJ2-3; the table assigns TRBD2, which was not confirmed against the DNA. TRBV1 is shown as a pseudogene. The CDR3 totals 18 residues. CDR3 in amino acids: CTSSQDSGLAGYTDTQYF. The CDR3 DNA is TGCACCAGCAGCCAAGATTCCGGACTAGCGGGATACACAGATACGCAGTATTTT.

The genes are TRBV7-3 and TRBJ2-3, with TRBD2 identical over 8 bases. Germline trimming cut 5 bases from V and 4 bases from J; bases unmatched to any gene: 5. This CDR3 has 14 amino acids. The germline V gene encodes CDR1 SGHTA and CDR2 FQGTGA. Here the CDR3 reads CASSPTGGADTQYF. CDR3 nucleotide sequence: TGTGCCAGCAGCCCTACCGGGGGGGCAGATACGCAGTATTTT.

The chain employs TRBV2 and TRBJ2-5, with TRBD1 as a possible D gene (6 bases). This CDR3 comprises 13 residues. Per germline, CDR1 SNHLY and CDR2 FYNNEI. V was trimmed by 6 bases and J by 2 bases, leaving 10 bases between them. The CDR3 DNA follows: TGTGCCAGCAGCCGGGACAATCAAGAGACCCAGTACTTC. Translated, it gives CASSRDNQETQYF.

This clone has just a few counts. Other DNA sequences in this sample translate to the same CDR3. The rearrangement links TRBV10-3 to TRBJ1-5; D gene unclear. Germline assignment: CDR1 ENHRY and CDR2 SYGVKD. The CDR3 contains 15 residues. The ends were cut back, 0 bases at V and 2 bases at J, with 8 bases in the middle. The CDR3 region has the DNA TGTGCCATCAGTGAGTCCGGTGTGGGCAATCAGCCCCAGCATTTT. It encodes CAISESGVGNQPQHF.

J is TRBJ2-5 and V is TRBV27; 7 nucleotides align to TRBD1. The CDR3 runs to 19 residues. The junction had 23 bases not matched to a gene; V was cut back by 6 bases and J by 4 bases. In germline, CDR1 is MNHEY, CDR2 SMNVEV (reference sequence). In DNA, the CDR3 is TGTGCCAGCAGCCTAGGCTACAGGGGTCGTTTGCCCCACCCAGAGACCCAGTACTTC. Translating it yields CASSLGYRGRLPHPETQYF.

The V and J genes are TRBV7-2 and TRBJ2-5; 8 bases agree with TRBD2. With 5 bases clipped from V and 4 bases from J, the junction kept 12 bases outside the gene matches. Germline V gives CDR1 SGHTA, CDR2 FQGNSA. The CDR3 consists of 16 residues. CDR3 DNA sequence: TGTGCCAGCAGCCCGGGGGGCGGGGGGAGTCGAGAGACCCAGTACTTC. This gives the protein CASSPGGGGSRETQYF.

The rearrangement links TRBV11-3 to TRBJ2-1, with D maybe TRBD2 (6 bases). This CDR3 is built from 17 residues. V dropped 1 base and J dropped 0 bases, with 13 bases sitting between them. Germline V gene sequence: CDR1 SGHNT, CDR2 YENEEA. The CDR3: CASSLVWGVSSYNEQFF. The DNA of the CDR3 is TGTGCCAGCAGCTTAGTGTGGGGGGTAAGCTCCTACAATGAGCAGTTCTTC.

The V and J genes are TRBV7-9 and TRBJ2-3, with 9 nucleotides matching TRBD2. The V gene end was trimmed by 5 bases and the J gene end by 2 bases; junction bases not matched to a gene: 8. This CDR3 spans 16 amino acids. Germline loops: CDR1 SEHNR, CDR2 FQNEAQ (reference sequence). DNA for the CDR3: TGTGCCAGCAGCCCAACTAGCGGGTTAAACACAGATACGCAGTATTTT. Protein sequence: CASSPTSGLNTDTQYF. Drawing the rest from reference TRBV7-9 and TRBJ2-3, the complete variable domain is DTGVSQNPRHKITKRGQNVTFRCDPISEHNRLYWYRQTLGQGPEFLTYFQNEAQLEKSRLLSDRFSAERPKGSFSTLEIQRTEQGDSAMYLCASSPTSGLNTDTQYFGPGTRLTVL.